This TCR beta chain came from a study of blood T cell dynamics during melanoma immunotherapy. Specified time point: week 3, after first cycle of checkpoint inhibitor. Generated by immunoSEQ multiplex PCR, the TCRdb table keeps only in-frame clones and is missing some. The table includes thousands of clones, around 89% detected once. Germline loops: CDR1 MGHRA, CDR2 YSYEKL. J lost 4 bases, V lost 3 bases, and 6 bases had no gene match. The CDR3 is made up of 15 amino acids. The starting material was blood, obtained from a patient treated with checkpoint blockade. The sequence derives from a human donor with melanoma. The chain couples TRBV4-1 to TRBJ2-3, with 8 nucleotides matching TRBD2. The CDR3 DNA reads as TGCGCCAGCAGCCAGTGGGCGGGAGGCCCAGATACGCAGTATTTT. It is translated as CASSQWAGGPDTQYF.